A single sample gave rise to the 21 T cell receptor beta chains below, sequenced in a study of identical twins. TCRdb re-called the 5' RACE reads through MiXCR, storing one row per CDR3 protein. The sample consists of about 890,000 distinct CDR3 sequences, more than 9% of them appearing once. This sample was also put to use in a study of yellow fever vaccine responses in identical twins.

Material for sequencing was PBMCs. The receptors were sampled from a woman younger than 30 in good health.

V gene TRBV20-1 combines with J gene TRBJ2-7; 8 bases are shared with TRBD2. V lost 2 bases, J lost 0 bases, and 9 bases stayed unmatched. The length of the CDR3 is 16 residues. Germline loops: CDR1 DFQATT, CDR2 SNEGSKA (reference sequence). CDR3 residues: CSARSSELAVSYEQYF. In nucleotides, the CDR3 is TGCAGTGCTAGAAGTTCAGAACTAGCGGTCTCCTACGAGCAGTACTTC.

This clonotype has a handful of counts. The genes are TRBV5-1 and TRBJ1-4; tentatively, D is TRBD1 (6 bases). Trimming shortened V by 3 bases and J by 6 bases, and 18 bases separated the two germline ends. The CDR3 has 16 amino acids. Germline V lookup: CDR1 SGHRS, CDR2 YFSETQ. The CDR3 DNA is TGCGCCAGCAGCTCCCGGGACACGATGGGCCATGAAAAACTGTTTTTT. This translates into CASSSRDTMGHEKLFF.

There are a few counts of this clonotype. This chain links TRBV6-5 with TRBJ1-2, with 10 bases lining up with TRBD1. This CDR3 has 17 residues. Losses at the gene ends were 0 bases for V and 4 bases for J; bases not matched to a gene: 8. CDR1 and CDR2 (germline): MNHEY, SVGAGI. This CDR3 is CASSYSWGQGQIYGYTF. The CDR3 DNA sequence: TGTGCCAGCAGTTACTCTTGGGGACAGGGGCAAATCTATGGCTACACCTTC.

The rearrangement links TRBV6-1 to TRBJ2-5, with 8 bases lining up with TRBD2. Losses at the gene ends were 6 bases for V and 3 bases for J; bases not matched to a gene: 3. CDR1 and CDR2 (germline): MNHNS, SASEGT. This CDR3 comprises 13 residues. CDR3 amino acids: CASSKAGEETQYF. The CDR3 coding sequence is TGTGCCAGCAGCAAAGCGGGAGAAGAGACCCAGTACTTC.

There are many counts of this clonotype. The chain recombines TRBV4-2 with TRBJ2-2, with D perhaps matching TRBD2 (6 bases). Trimming removed 4 bases from V and 8 bases from J, with 11 bases in between. Germline CDR1 and CDR2: LGHNA and YNFKEQ. The CDR3 covers 13 residues. Here the CDR3 DNA reads TGTGCCAGCAGCCCCGCGGGGTTTGGGGAGCTGTTTTTT. This translates into CASSPAGFGELFF.

This clonotype was counted a few times. The V gene is TRBV7-2, the J gene TRBJ2-3, with 8 nucleotides matching TRBD2. There are 17 residues in the CDR3. From germline, CDR1 is SGHTA and CDR2 FQGNSA. Germline trimming cut 2 bases from V and 1 base from J; bases unmatched to any gene: 8. The CDR3 spells CASSLLSGRRGTDTQYF. The CDR3 coding sequence is TGTGCCAGCAGCTTATTGAGCGGGAGAAGGGGCACAGATACGCAGTATTTT.

This clonotype was observed a few times. The V gene is TRBV7-6, the J gene TRBJ1-5; D possibly corresponds to TRBD1 (6 bases). The CDR3 contains 17 residues. Per the germline V gene, CDR1 is SGHVS and CDR2 is FNYEAQ. Trimming removed 2 bases at V and 3 bases at J, with 17 bases between. The CDR3 sequence: CASSLKRQAPNNQPQHF. The CDR3 DNA is TGTGCCAGCAGCTTAAAGAGACAGGCACCTAACAATCAGCCCCAGCATTTT.

This clonotype appeared many times. The chain recombines TRBV20-1 with TRBJ1-1, with 7 bases identical to TRBD1. Germline loops: CDR1 DFQATT, CDR2 SNEGSKA (reference sequence). CDR3 length: 11 amino acids. The V segment lost 5 bases and the J segment 6 bases; nucleotides outside the gene matches: 3. Here the CDR3 reads CSAPGQAEAFF. As DNA, the CDR3 is TGCAGTGCTCCCGGACAGGCTGAAGCTTTCTTT.

The rearrangement uses TRBV14 and TRBJ2-7, with TRBD2 identical over 7 bases. V shed 4 bases and J 2 bases; nucleotides not matched to a gene: 8. CDR1 and CDR2 from the germline V gene are SGHDN and FVKESK. The CDR3 has 15 amino acids. The DNA of the CDR3 is TGTGCCAGCAGCCTTCGCGGGAGTCCTCCCTACGAGCAGTACTTC. It yields the protein CASSLRGSPPYEQYF. The entire variable domain, with the rest obtained from reference TRBV14 and TRBJ2-7, is as follows: EAGVTQFPSHSVIEKGQTVTLRCDPISGHDNLYWYRRVMGKEIKFLLHFVKESKQDESGMPNNRFLAERTGGTYSTLKVQPAELEDSGVYFCASSLRGSPPYEQYFGPGTRLTVT.

This clonotype was observed a few times. The chain combines TRBV7-6 with TRBJ2-5; 8 positions match TRBD2. The CDR3 totals 15 residues. The germline V gene encodes CDR1 SGHVS and CDR2 FNYEAQ. Losses at the gene ends were 3 bases for V and 4 bases for J; bases not matched to a gene: 7. The CDR3 DNA reads TGTGCCAGCAGCTTCTCAAGCGGGAGTGGAGAGACCCAGTACTTC. Encoded protein: CASSFSSGSGETQYF.

This clonotype was detected only a few times. The chain joins TRBV6-1 to TRBJ2-7, with 11 nucleotides matching TRBD2. V lost 5 bases, J lost 3 bases, and 3 bases stayed unmatched. Germline values: CDR1 MNHNS, CDR2 SASEGT. This CDR3 spans 14 amino acids. The CDR3 DNA is TGTGCCAGCAGTATCGGGACTAGCGGCTACGAGCAGTACTTC. Translating it yields CASSIGTSGYEQYF.

This clonotype was recorded many times. The rearrangement uses TRBV15 and TRBJ2-5; D is unresolved. This CDR3 has 13 residues. Trimming took off 2 bases at V and 5 bases at J, with 9 bases between the two ends. Germline lookup yields CDR1 LNHNV and CDR2 YYDKDF (reference sequence). CDR3 coding DNA: TGTGCCACCAGCAGACCCACTATGGAGACCCAGTACTTC. Translating gives CATSRPTMETQYF.

This clonotype was detected only a few times. Written as DNA, the CDR3 is TGCGCCAGCAGCTTGTTTCAGGGGTGGACCGGGGAGCTGTTTTTT. It yields the protein CASSLFQGWTGELFF. The rearrangement links TRBV5-1 to TRBJ2-2; D is perhaps TRBD1 (6 bases). V was trimmed by 1 base and J by 5 bases, leaving 12 bases between them. The CDR3 spans 15 residues. From germline, CDR1 is SGHRS and CDR2 YFSETQ.

J is TRBJ1-5 and V is TRBV20-1; 7 bases are a match to TRBD1. CDR1 is DFQATT and CDR2 is SNEGSKA in the germline V gene (reference sequence). This CDR3 has 15 residues. With V trimmed by 7 bases and J by 2 bases, 11 bases remained unmatched. CDR3 bases: TGCAGTGGTCAGGAGGGGGCCGGGGGCAATCAGCCCCAGCATTTT. Amino acids: CSGQEGAGGNQPQHF.

The rearrangement joins TRBV12-3 or TRBV12-4 to TRBJ2-7; 12 bases agree with TRBD1. The CDR3 runs to 15 residues. The junction had 8 bases not matched to a gene; V was cut back by 6 bases and J by 5 bases. The CDR3 DNA reads as TGTGCCAGCAGCATACCGGGACAGGGGGCAAACGAGCAGTACTTC. It is translated as CASSIPGQGANEQYF.

The J gene is TRBJ1-3, the V gene TRBV9, with unresolved D. This CDR3 has 14 residues. V shed 0 bases and J shed 0 bases, with 4 bases lying between them. Germline loops: CDR1 SGDLS, CDR2 YYNGEE. The CDR3 DNA sequence: TGTGCCAGCAGCGTAGCCGGCTCTGGAAACACCATATATTTT. This gives the protein CASSVAGSGNTIYF.

The chain couples TRBV3-1 to TRBJ2-1; possible D gene TRBD1, 5 bases. V was shortened by 0 bases and J by 4 bases, with 10 bases between the two germline ends. CDR3 length: 15 residues. The germline gives CDR1 LGHDT, CDR2 YNNKEL (reference sequence). The CDR3 reads CASSQDRDRYNEQFF. For the CDR3, the DNA is TGTGCCAGCAGCCAAGACAGGGATCGATACAATGAGCAGTTCTTC.

This clonotype appeared a few times. The gene calls are TRBV20-1 and TRBJ2-4; D unresolved. Germline V lookup: CDR1 DFQATT, CDR2 SNEGSKA (reference sequence). The CDR3 spans 11 residues. Deletions cut 4 bases from V and 9 bases from J, with 10 bases between. CDR3 sequence reads: CSAMVFGIQYF. Here the CDR3 DNA reads TGCAGTGCTATGGTTTTTGGCATTCAGTACTTC.

On this clonotype itself: Since a much larger clone is just one base distant, this may be a read error. The conserved phenylalanine or tryptophan is not found at the CDR3 terminus, so this likely reflects a read error. The V and J genes are TRBV18 and TRBJ2-3; 9 bases match TRBD1. Trimming took 0 bases from V and 5 from J; bases not matched to a gene: 3. The CDR3 is made up of 15 amino acids. CDR1 is KGHSH and CDR2 is LQKENI in the germline V gene. The CDR3 nucleotides are TGTGCCAGCTCACCACCCGGACAGGGGCAAGATACGCAGTATCTT. It translates to CASSPPGQGQDTQYL.

This clonotype was detected many times. V usage is TRBV10-3 and J usage is TRBJ2-2, with D unresolved. The V end lost 4 bases, the J end lost 6 bases, and 6 bases lay between the germline ends. Germline V gives CDR1 ENHRY, CDR2 SYGVKD. The CDR3 contains 12 residues. The CDR3, as DNA: TGTGCCATCAGTGGCGTAGCCGGGGAGCTGTTTTTT. Its protein is CAISGVAGELFF.

This clonotype was detected ten times or more. The genes are TRBV4-1 and TRBJ2-1, with D maybe TRBD1 (5 bases). Per germline, CDR1 MGHRA and CDR2 YSYEKL. The CDR3 length is 14 residues. Trimming took 4 bases from V and 5 from J, leaving 12 bases between them. The CDR3 DNA is TGCGCCAGCAGCCCCCAGGCGGACAACAATGAGCAGTTCTTC. Protein: CASSPQADNNEQFF.